The rows below give T cell receptor beta chains drawn from one sample of a study of CD8 T cells in ankylosing spondylitis. TCRdb reprocessed the 5' RACE reads via MiXCR and lists one record per CDR3 protein. The profile shows 250,000 or so distinct CDR3 sequences, under 30% of them singletons. Sequencing was done on a sample of blood, either unsorted or a sorted T cell fraction (not recorded which). The receptor set was obtained from a male donor with ankylosing spondylitis or in good health (not recorded which). CDR3s include the opening cysteine and the closing phenylalanine or tryptophan. A D gene is named only where the DNA matches it firmly. Some rows mark clone size as missing; the rest say once, few, many or name a class of expanded clone.

j_call: TRBJ1-5; clone_size: .; d_call: .; v_call: TRBV24-1; cdr3_nt: TGTGCCACCAGCCCTCAGGGAAGAGACAATCAGCCCCAGCATTTT; cdr3_aa: CATSPQGRDNQPQHF
j_call: TRBJ1-2; clone_size: .; d_call: .; v_call: TRBV4-1; cdr3_nt: TGCGCCAGCAGCCGAGGACGGAACTATGGCTACACCTTC; cdr3_aa: CASSRGRNYGYTF
j_call: TRBJ2-1; clone_size: .; d_call: TRBD2; v_call: TRBV20-1; cdr3_nt: TGCAGTGCTAGTGAGGGTAGCGGGGGGACTGAGCAGTTCTTC; cdr3_aa: CSASEGSGGTEQFF
j_call: TRBJ2-7; clone_size: few; d_call: .; v_call: TRBV6-5; cdr3_nt: TGTGCCAGCAGTTACTCGGGGCGGACTAACCTCTACGAGCAGTACTTC; cdr3_aa: CASSYSGRTNLYEQYF
j_call: TRBJ2-1; clone_size: .; d_call: .; v_call: TRBV20-1; cdr3_nt: TGCAGTGCTAGAGATTGGGGGGGCGAACTTGCTGAGCAGTTCTTC; cdr3_aa: CSARDWGGELAEQFF
j_call: TRBJ2-3; clone_size: few; d_call: .; v_call: TRBV5-1; cdr3_nt: TGCGCCAGCAGCTCGACGACTAGAAGCACAGATACGCAGTATTTT; cdr3_aa: CASSSTTRSTDTQYF
j_call: TRBJ2-3; clone_size: few; d_call: TRBD2; v_call: TRBV4-2; cdr3_nt: TGTGCCAGCAGCCAAGAACTAGCGGGAAGCACAGATACGCAGTATTTT; cdr3_aa: CASSQELAGSTDTQYF
j_call: TRBJ2-7; clone_size: few; d_call: TRBD1; v_call: TRBV12-3/TRBV12-4; cdr3_nt: TGTGCCAGCAGTTTTCAAGGGACAGCCTACGAGCAGTACTTC; cdr3_aa: CASSFQGTAYEQYF
j_call: TRBJ2-7; clone_size: .; d_call: TRBD1; v_call: TRBV20-1; cdr3_nt: TGCAGTGCTAGAAACGCGGCAGGGGGCAGCTACGAGCAGTACTTT; cdr3_aa: CSARNAAGGSYEQYF
j_call: TRBJ2-1; clone_size: many; d_call: .; v_call: TRBV29-1; cdr3_nt: TGCAGCGTTGAACTGCCAGGATCGGTGAATGAGCAGTTCTTC; cdr3_aa: CSVELPGSVNEQFF
j_call: TRBJ2-2; clone_size: .; d_call: .; v_call: TRBV12-3/TRBV12-4; cdr3_nt: TGTGCCAGCAGTGGACAGCCTGGTGGCACCGGGGAGCTGTTTTTT; cdr3_aa: CASSGQPGGTGELFF
j_call: TRBJ2-7; clone_size: .; d_call: TRBD2; v_call: TRBV20-1; cdr3_nt: TGCAGTGCTGTGGGGGGACTAGCGGATTACGAGCAGTACTTC; cdr3_aa: CSAVGGLADYEQYF
j_call: TRBJ2-3; clone_size: many; d_call: .; v_call: TRBV5-1; cdr3_nt: TGCGCCAGCAGCACAGGATCGACAGATACGCAGTATTTT; cdr3_aa: CASSTGSTDTQYF
j_call: TRBJ2-7; clone_size: .; d_call: .; v_call: TRBV6-1; cdr3_nt: TGTGCCAGCAACCCGATAGAAACCTACGAGCAGTACTTC; cdr3_aa: CASNPIETYEQYF
j_call: TRBJ2-3; clone_size: .; d_call: TRBD2; v_call: TRBV20-1; cdr3_nt: TGCAGTGCTAGAGGGATTGGCGGGGGGACAGATACGCAGTATTTT; cdr3_aa: CSARGIGGGTDTQYF
j_call: TRBJ2-1; clone_size: .; d_call: TRBD1; v_call: TRBV24-1; cdr3_nt: TGTGCCACCAGTGATTCCCCCCGACAGGGGAAGATGAATGAGCAGTTCTTC; cdr3_aa: CATSDSPRQGKMNEQFF
j_call: TRBJ2-4; clone_size: many; d_call: .; v_call: TRBV11-2; cdr3_nt: TGTGCCAGCAAGCCATCTGGGGGTCAAATAGCCAAAAACATTCAGTACTTC; cdr3_aa: CASKPSGGQIAKNIQYF
j_call: TRBJ2-6; clone_size: many; d_call: .; v_call: TRBV5-5; cdr3_nt: TGTGCCAGCAGCTTGCACGGTAGACCTGGGGCCAACGTCCTGACTTTC; cdr3_aa: CASSLHGRPGANVLTF
j_call: TRBJ2-1; clone_size: .; d_call: TRBD1; v_call: TRBV19; cdr3_nt: TGTGCCAGTAGTATAGATTCGGCAGGGGGCGAGTTCTTC; cdr3_aa: CASSIDSAGGEFF
j_call: TRBJ2-5; clone_size: many; d_call: TRBD2; v_call: TRBV25-1; cdr3_nt: TGTGCCAGCAGTGAAGGTCGACTAGCGGGGGGCCTACTTATCCAAGAGACCCAGTACTTC; cdr3_aa: CASSEGRLAGGLLIQETQYF
j_call: TRBJ2-3; clone_size: many; d_call: TRBD2; v_call: TRBV4-1; cdr3_nt: TGCGCCAGCAGCCGGGCGGGGGGCGGGAGCACAGATACGCAGTATTTT; cdr3_aa: CASSRAGGGSTDTQYF
j_call: TRBJ1-2; clone_size: many; d_call: .; v_call: TRBV5-6; cdr3_nt: TGTGCCAGCAGCTTTGACAGCTATGGCTACACCTTC; cdr3_aa: CASSFDSYGYTF
j_call: TRBJ2-2; clone_size: few; d_call: .; v_call: TRBV29-1; cdr3_nt: TGCAGCGCCGCGGGACCAGGAAGGGGGAACACCGGGGAGCTGTTTTTT; cdr3_aa: CSAAGPGRGNTGELFF
j_call: TRBJ1-2; clone_size: many; d_call: .; v_call: TRBV7-3; cdr3_nt: TGTGCCAGCAGCCCCCCCCTTGAGGGCTATGGCTACACCTTC; cdr3_aa: CASSPPLEGYGYTF
j_call: TRBJ2-2; clone_size: .; d_call: .; v_call: TRBV2; cdr3_nt: TGTGCCAGCAGTCCCCGGGACGGAGCCACCGGGGAGCTGTTTTTT; cdr3_aa: CASSPRDGATGELFF
j_call: TRBJ1-1; clone_size: .; d_call: .; v_call: TRBV2; cdr3_nt: TGTGCCAGCAAACTCCAACAGGGAGGTAACACTGAAGCTTTCTTT; cdr3_aa: CASKLQQGGNTEAFF
j_call: TRBJ1-6; clone_size: .; d_call: TRBD1; v_call: TRBV6-1; cdr3_nt: TGTGCCAGCACCCTCACAGGGGGGGATTCACCCCTCCACTTT; cdr3_aa: CASTLTGGDSPLHF
j_call: TRBJ2-1; clone_size: few; d_call: TRBD2; v_call: TRBV5-1; cdr3_nt: TGCGCCAGCAGCTTGCGGCTAGCGGGGGCCAACGAGCAGTTCTTC; cdr3_aa: CASSLRLAGANEQFF
j_call: TRBJ2-3; clone_size: many; d_call: .; v_call: TRBV27; cdr3_nt: TGTGCCAGCAGCCTAAGTGGGGATACGCAGTATTTT; cdr3_aa: CASSLSGDTQYF
j_call: TRBJ2-1; clone_size: few; d_call: TRBD2; v_call: TRBV20-1; cdr3_nt: TGCAGTGCTAGATCGCCTAGCGGGGTTCGGGAGCAGTTCTTC; cdr3_aa: CSARSPSGVREQFF
j_call: TRBJ2-7; clone_size: many; d_call: .; v_call: TRBV4-2; cdr3_nt: TGTGCCAGCAGCCAAGAGGGGGTAGGTCGCACCTACGAGCAGTACTTC; cdr3_aa: CASSQEGVGRTYEQYF
j_call: TRBJ2-2; clone_size: .; d_call: .; v_call: TRBV20-1; cdr3_nt: TGCAGTGCCCCCGGGCAGGGGAGCACCGGGGAGCTGTTTTTT; cdr3_aa: CSAPGQGSTGELFF
j_call: TRBJ2-1; clone_size: .; d_call: .; v_call: TRBV24-1; cdr3_nt: TGTGCCACCAGTGCTTCAGGCGGGGGCGGGTACAATGAGCAGTTCTTC; cdr3_aa: CATSASGGGGYNEQFF
j_call: TRBJ1-1; clone_size: .; d_call: .; v_call: TRBV12-3/TRBV12-4; cdr3_nt: TGTGCCAGCAGTTTGGCCAGCTCAGGCGAAGCTTTCTTT; cdr3_aa: CASSLASSGEAFF
j_call: TRBJ2-1; clone_size: .; d_call: .; v_call: TRBV21-1; cdr3_nt: TGTGCCAGCAGCAACTTTAGCGGGGGGACTACCAACAATGAGCAGTTCTTC; cdr3_aa: CASSNFSGGTTNNEQFF
j_call: TRBJ2-6; clone_size: .; d_call: TRBD2; v_call: TRBV20-1; cdr3_nt: TGCAGTGCTCGGACTAGCGGGGCAATTAACTCTGGGGCCAACGTCCTGACTTTC; cdr3_aa: CSARTSGAINSGANVLTF
j_call: TRBJ2-5; clone_size: few; d_call: .; v_call: TRBV29-1; cdr3_nt: TGCAGCGTTGAGGAGGGGGCAGAGACCCAGTACTTC; cdr3_aa: CSVEEGAETQYF
j_call: TRBJ1-2; clone_size: few; d_call: .; v_call: TRBV6-1; cdr3_nt: TGTGCCAGCGCGGACGAGAGGGCAGACTTTAACTATGGCTACACCTTC; cdr3_aa: CASADERADFNYGYTF
j_call: TRBJ1-6; clone_size: many; d_call: .; v_call: TRBV5-4; cdr3_nt: TGTGCCAGCAGCTTGGTGGGGGGGATCAATTCACCCCTCCACTTT; cdr3_aa: CASSLVGGINSPLHF
j_call: TRBJ2-1; clone_size: .; d_call: TRBD2; v_call: TRBV20-1; cdr3_nt: TGCAGTGCTAGAGATATTGGGAGGGGCATCCCCTCCTACAATGAGCAGTTCTTC; cdr3_aa: CSARDIGRGIPSYNEQFF
j_call: TRBJ2-1; clone_size: many; d_call: .; v_call: TRBV29-1; cdr3_nt: TGCAGCGGTGAATTTCGAGGGGCGCAGTTCTTC; cdr3_aa: CSGEFRGAQFF
j_call: TRBJ2-1; clone_size: .; d_call: TRBD2; v_call: TRBV20-1; cdr3_nt: TGCAGTGCTACTCGGCTAGCGGGGGGACGTAGCTCCTACAATGAGCAGTTCTTC; cdr3_aa: CSATRLAGGRSSYNEQFF
j_call: TRBJ2-7; clone_size: many; d_call: .; v_call: TRBV10-2; cdr3_nt: TGCGCCAGCAGCGGACCGAGCTCCTACGAGCAGTACTTC; cdr3_aa: CASSGPSSYEQYF
j_call: TRBJ1-2; clone_size: many; d_call: .; v_call: TRBV6-1; cdr3_nt: TGTGCCAGCAGTGAAGTGGGGACGGAGGATGGCTACACCTTC; cdr3_aa: CASSEVGTEDGYTF
j_call: TRBJ2-5; clone_size: .; d_call: .; v_call: TRBV6-5; cdr3_nt: TGTGCCAGCAGTTACTCGGGGACACAGGAGACCCAGTACTTC; cdr3_aa: CASSYSGTQETQYF
j_call: TRBJ1-1; clone_size: few; d_call: .; v_call: TRBV12-3/TRBV12-4; cdr3_nt: TGTGCCAGCAGTTTAAGGTTGCGTCGTGGGTGGGGCACTGAAGCTTTCTTT; cdr3_aa: CASSLRLRRGWGTEAFF
j_call: TRBJ2-1; clone_size: few; d_call: .; v_call: TRBV20-1; cdr3_nt: TGCAGTGCTAGAGATAGGGGTTCCCCAGGGGATGAGCAGTTCTTC; cdr3_aa: CSARDRGSPGDEQFF
j_call: TRBJ1-5; clone_size: .; d_call: TRBD1; v_call: TRBV5-6; cdr3_nt: TGTGCCAGCAGCCAAGGACAGGGTCGGGAATCTCAGCCCCAGCATTTT; cdr3_aa: CASSQGQGRESQPQHF
j_call: TRBJ1-1; clone_size: .; d_call: .; v_call: TRBV20-1; cdr3_nt: TGCAGTGCCAACTCCCGGGGGCGAAGTGACACTGAAGCTTTCTTT; cdr3_aa: CSANSRGRSDTEAFF
j_call: TRBJ2-3; clone_size: .; d_call: .; v_call: TRBV2; cdr3_nt: TGTGCCAGCATTGAGGTGTCCGCCTTGTGGGACACAGATACGCAGTATTTT; cdr3_aa: CASIEVSALWDTDTQYF
j_call: TRBJ1-3; clone_size: many; d_call: TRBD1; v_call: TRBV12-3/TRBV12-4; cdr3_nt: TGTGCCAGCAGGCCGACAGGGACCTCTGGAAACACCATATATTTT; cdr3_aa: CASRPTGTSGNTIYF
j_call: TRBJ2-7; clone_size: many; d_call: TRBD1; v_call: TRBV20-1; cdr3_nt: TGCAGTGCTGGGCGAGGGGACAGGTTATCGTACGAGCAGTACTTC; cdr3_aa: CSAGRGDRLSYEQYF
j_call: TRBJ1-5; clone_size: .; d_call: .; v_call: TRBV12-3/TRBV12-4; cdr3_nt: TGTGCCAGCAGTTTAGCGGCCTCTCAGCCCCAGCATTTT; cdr3_aa: CASSLAASQPQHF
j_call: TRBJ1-2; clone_size: .; d_call: .; v_call: TRBV7-9; cdr3_nt: TGTGCCAGCAGCCCAGGACAGCCCTATGGCTACACCTTC; cdr3_aa: CASSPGQPYGYTF
j_call: TRBJ2-5; clone_size: many; d_call: TRBD2; v_call: TRBV9; cdr3_nt: TGTGCCAGCAGCAACCGACTAGCGGGGGGGCAAGAGACCCAGTACTTC; cdr3_aa: CASSNRLAGGQETQYF
j_call: TRBJ2-7; clone_size: many; d_call: .; v_call: TRBV3-1; cdr3_nt: TGTGCCAGCAGCCAAGGTAGAAACTCCTACGAGCAGTACTTC; cdr3_aa: CASSQGRNSYEQYF
j_call: TRBJ2-7; clone_size: .; d_call: .; v_call: TRBV12-3/TRBV12-4; cdr3_nt: TGTGCCAGCAGTTTGAGCGGCGATGGATCCTACGAGCAGTACTTC; cdr3_aa: CASSLSGDGSYEQYF
j_call: TRBJ2-2; clone_size: few; d_call: TRBD1; v_call: TRBV12-3/TRBV12-4; cdr3_nt: TGTGCCAGCAGTTTACAGGGGGACGGGGAGCTGTTTTTT; cdr3_aa: CASSLQGDGELFF
j_call: TRBJ1-6; clone_size: many; d_call: .; v_call: TRBV20-1; cdr3_nt: TGCAGTGCTAGAGCCGGCCATTTTAATTCACCCCTCCACTTT; cdr3_aa: CSARAGHFNSPLHF